This entry lists 17 T cell receptor beta chains sequenced from one sample in a study of control samples from healthy donors and cancer patients. The repertoire was sequenced with immunoSEQ multiplex PCR; TCRdb's copy has only in-frame clones and lacks some. The sample carries some 82,000 clones, around 84% recorded once. The source material was PBMCs. These receptors all come from a man aged 55-75 years with head and neck cancer.

V usage is TRBV5-1 and J usage is TRBJ2-1, with 13 bases matching TRBD2. V trimming: 4 bases; J trimming: 0 bases; junction bases outside the gene matches: 13. This CDR3 spans 20 amino acids. The germline V gene has CDR1 SGHRS and CDR2 YFSETQ. Here the CDR3 DNA reads TGCGCCAGCAGCGGGGGACTAGCGGGATCCCTTATAAGCTCCTACAATGAGCAGTTCTTC. Translation: CASSGGLAGSLISSYNEQFF. Full variable domain (rest looked up from reference TRBV5-1 and TRBJ2-1): KAGVTQTPRYLIKTRGQQVTLSCSPISGHRSVSWYQQTPGQGLQFLFEYFSETQRNKGNFPGRFSGRQFSNSRSEMNVSTLELGDSALYLCASSGGLAGSLISSYNEQFFGPGTRLTVL.

The rearrangement links TRBV19 to TRBJ2-7; weak D call: TRBD1 (5 bases). The germline CDR1 and CDR2 sequences are LNHDA and SQIVND (reference sequence). The V end lost 3 bases, the J end lost 0 bases, and 9 bases lay between the germline ends. CDR3 length equals 14 residues. In DNA, the CDR3 is TGTGCCAGTAGTATCCAGGGTATCTCCTACGAGCAGTACTTC. Translation: CASSIQGISYEQYF.

This clone was observed a handful of times. The chain carries TRBV4-1 and TRBJ1-5; D possibly corresponds to TRBD1 (5 bases). This CDR3 spans 16 amino acids. V was shortened by 1 base and J by 5 bases, with 15 bases between the two germline ends. Germline V gene sequence: CDR1 MGHRA, CDR2 YSYEKL. CDR3 protein: CASSQAGALRDQPQHF. CDR3 DNA: TGCGCCAGCAGCCAAGCCGGGGCCCTGAGGGATCAGCCCCAGCATTTT.

The CDR3 spells CATSREGEVTEAFF. The DNA of the CDR3 is TGTGCCACCAGCAGAGAGGGGGAGGTGACTGAAGCTTTCTTT. The V and J genes are TRBV15 and TRBJ1-1; TRBD1 might be the D (5 bases). Germline lookup yields CDR1 LNHNV and CDR2 YYDKDF (reference sequence). V shed 0 bases and J shed 5 bases, with 10 bases lying between them. The CDR3 length is 14 residues.

The CDR3 protein is CASGTGSNTGELFF. CDR3 in DNA: TGCGCCAGCGGGACAGGATCTAACACCGGGGAGCTGTTTTTT. The chain combines TRBV5-1 with TRBJ2-2, with 8 bases lining up with TRBD1. The germline gives CDR1 SGHRS, CDR2 YFSETQ. The CDR3 totals 14 residues. With 7 bases clipped from V and 2 bases from J, the junction kept 4 bases outside the gene matches.

The rearrangement joins TRBV3-1 (or the pseudogene TRBV3-2) to TRBJ2-1, with D perhaps matching TRBD1 (7 bases). V was pared by 0 bases and J by 1 base, with 10 bases between. The CDR3 is made up of 16 amino acids. Per germline, CDR1 LGHDT and CDR2 YNNKEL (reference sequence). DNA of the CDR3: TGTGCCAGCAGCCAAGATGCGGGACAGTCCTACAATGAGCAGTTCTTC. The encoded protein is CASSQDAGQSYNEQFF.

This rearrangement joins TRBV7-8 to TRBJ1-5; D is ambiguous. Germline V gene lookup returns CDR1 SGHVS and CDR2 FQNEAQ. The V and J ends lost 2 bases and 0 bases respectively, with 8 bases between them. This CDR3 spans 15 amino acids. CDR3 sequence reads: CASSLIGYSNQPQHF. DNA for the CDR3: TGTGCCAGCAGCTTAATCGGATATAGCAATCAGCCCCAGCATTTT.

The chain employs TRBV5-3 and TRBJ2-1; the match to TRBD2 covers 7 bases. TRBV5-3 is an open reading frame, and its role is uncertain. This CDR3 spans 16 amino acids. V shed 4 bases and J 2 bases; nucleotides not matched to a gene: 9. As DNA, the CDR3 is TGTGCCAGAAGCACCACGGGAGGCCCCCCCTACAATGAGCAGTTCTTC. It codes for CARSTTGGPPYNEQFF.

The genes are TRBV4-2 and TRBJ1-2, with 9 bases that match TRBD1. The CDR3 loop spans 16 amino acids. Germline values: CDR1 LGHNA, CDR2 YNFKEQ. J was trimmed by 7 bases and V by 5 bases; bases with no gene match: 14. This CDR3 reads CASSDRGFYSPGGYTF. DNA of the CDR3: TGTGCCAGCAGCGACAGGGGGTTTTATTCTCCAGGTGGCTACACCTTC.

V gene TRBV7-2 combines with J gene TRBJ1-1, with D perhaps TRBD1 (6 bases). This CDR3 is 15 amino acids long. The germline gives CDR1 SGHTA, CDR2 FQGNSA. V was trimmed by 1 base and J by 11 bases, leaving 20 bases between them. Written as DNA, the CDR3 is TGTGCCAGCAGCTTAGTAACAGGGCAGCCGGTAGGCGCTTTCTTT. This codes for CASSLVTGQPVGAFF. The whole variable domain, remainder taken from reference TRBV7-2 and TRBJ1-1, is GAGVSQSPSNKVTEKGKDVELRCDPISGHTALYWYRQSLGQGLEFLIYFQGNSAPDKSGLPSDRFSAERTGGSVSTLTIQRTQQEDSAVYLCASSLVTGQPVGAFFGQGTRLTVV.

This clone was observed a single time. The chain is built from TRBV27 and TRBJ2-6; no definite D call. CDR3 length: 13 amino acids. Trimming removed 3 bases from V and 2 bases from J, with 2 bases in between. Germline assignment: CDR1 MNHEY and CDR2 SMNVEV (reference sequence). CDR3 nucleotides: TGTGCCAGCAGTTTGGCTGGGGCCAACGTCCTGACTTTC. It is translated as CASSLAGANVLTF.

V gene TRBV5-1 combines with J gene TRBJ2-2; 8 nucleotides match TRBD1. Unmatched junction bases numbered 5, after V lost 4 bases and J lost 3 bases. Per the germline V gene, CDR1 is SGHRS and CDR2 is YFSETQ. The CDR3 has 15 amino acids. CDR3 protein: CASSRQGPDTGELFF. In nucleotides, the CDR3 is TGCGCCAGCAGCAGACAGGGGCCCGACACCGGGGAGCTGTTTTTT.

This chain links TRBV9 with TRBJ2-1; 9 nucleotides align to TRBD2. The CDR3 has 16 amino acids. Germline CDR1 is SGDLS and CDR2 is YYNGEE. The J segment lost 4 bases and the V segment lost 0 bases, leaving 5 bases of the junction unmatched. The CDR3 is CASSVGSAGGYNEQFF. The CDR3 DNA sequence: TGTGCCAGCAGCGTAGGGTCAGCGGGAGGATACAATGAGCAGTTCTTC.

The rearrangement uses TRBV27 and TRBJ2-7; a weak D match, TRBD1 (6 bases). The CDR3 sequence is 15 residues long. Germline CDR1 and CDR2: MNHEY and SMNVEV (reference sequence). The ends were cut back, 2 bases at V and 4 bases at J, with 15 bases in the middle. CDR3 loop: CASSLQSPQGYEQYF. CDR3 DNA sequence: TGTGCCAGCAGTTTACAGAGCCCCCAGGGGTACGAGCAGTACTTC.

V gene TRBV9 combines with J gene TRBJ2-5, with 9 nucleotides matching TRBD2. This CDR3 has 16 residues. Germline CDR1 is SGDLS and CDR2 is YYNGEE. V lost 0 bases, J lost 5 bases, and 8 bases stayed unmatched. DNA for the CDR3: TGTGCCAGCAGCGTAGGAATTAGCGGGAGTGGGGAGACCCAGTACTTC. Its translation is CASSVGISGSGETQYF.

A few counts support this clone. The V call is TRBV19, the J call TRBJ2-1; 12 bases line up with TRBD2. Trimming cost V 8 bases and J 5 bases; bases outside gene matches: 10. The germline gives CDR1 LNHDA, CDR2 SQIVND (reference sequence). This CDR3 is 16 amino acids long. The CDR3 sequence is CASARGASGRDNEQFF. CDR3 nucleotides: TGTGCCAGTGCCCGTGGAGCTAGCGGGAGGGACAATGAGCAGTTCTTC. Using reference TRBV19 and TRBJ2-1 for the parts outside the CDR3, the full variable domain is DGGITQSPKYLFRKEGQNVTLSCEQNLNHDAMYWYRQDPGQGLRLIYYSQIVNDFQKGDIAEGYSVSREKKESFPLTVTSAQKNPTAFYLCASARGASGRDNEQFFGPGTRLTVL.

The chain recombines TRBV2 with TRBJ1-5, with a possible D match to TRBD1 (5 bases). CDR1 is SNHLY and CDR2 is FYNNEI in the germline V gene. The CDR3 has 15 residues. Trimming pared 2 bases from V and 9 bases from J, leaving 17 bases between. CDR3 region: CASSELGSQGVPQHF. In DNA form, the CDR3 reads TGTGCCAGCAGTGAATTGGGATCGCAGGGTGTGCCCCAGCATTTT.